The 19 T cell receptor beta chains reported below all come from one sample, sequenced in a study of tumor and adjacent non-tumor tissue in lung cancer. The template was RNA from unsorted bulk tissue. Three rounds of nested PCR, following a modified ARM-PCR protocol, produced the TCRbeta library. A single record per CDR3 protein comes from TCRdb applying MiXCR to the multiplex PCR reads. The sample contains 120,000 or so distinct CDR3 sequences, around three fifths of which appear only once. Sequencing used lung tumor tissue. The origin of the receptors is a man aged 30 to 39 with non-small cell lung cancer.

J is TRBJ2-7 and V is TRBV10-3, with a weak D call TRBD1 (6 bases). Trimming removed 3 bases at V and 4 bases at J, with 13 bases between. The germline gives CDR1 ENHRY, CDR2 SYGVKD. The CDR3 contains 14 residues. The CDR3 DNA follows: TGTGCCATCAGTGACACGGACAGACCGTACGAGCAGTACTTC. Its protein product is CAISDTDRPYEQYF.

A remark on this clonotype: A much more abundant neighbour one base away suggests this may be a read error. This rearrangement joins TRBV29-1 to TRBJ2-2; D remains unclear. CDR3 length: 14 residues. Germline loops: CDR1 SQVTM, CDR2 ANQGSEA. As DNA, the CDR3 is TGCAGCGTAGAGACACCCTCGAACATCGGGGAGCTGTTTTTT. Translated: CSVETPSNIGELFF.

This clonotype was counted many times. The rearrangement joins TRBV4-2 to TRBJ1-1; the D is unclear. The CDR3 consists of 13 residues. Trimming stripped 2 bases from V and 2 bases from J, with 6 bases between. Per the germline V gene, CDR1 is LGHNA and CDR2 is YNFKEQ. CDR3: CASSQRVNTEAFF. The CDR3 bases are TGTGCCAGCAGCCAAAGAGTCAACACTGAAGCTTTCTTT.

Concerning this clonotype: Germline and junction disagree at one end, which may indicate a read error. The J gene is TRBJ2-7, the V gene TRBV29-1; D is unclear. Germline loops: CDR1 SQVTM, CDR2 ANQGSEA. This CDR3 spans 12 amino acids. The DNA for the CDR3 is TGCAGCTTCAGACTGAACTCCTACAAGCAGTACTTC. Translation gives CSFRLNSYKQYF.

V gene TRBV18 combines with J gene TRBJ1-4, with D unclear. The germline V gene has CDR1 KGHSH and CDR2 LQKENI. V dropped 2 bases and J dropped 0 bases, with 4 bases sitting between them. This CDR3 region has 14 residues. The CDR3 is CASSPGTTNEKLFF. CDR3 DNA sequence: TGTGCCAGCTCACCAGGCACAACTAATGAAAAACTGTTTTTT.

This clonotype has at least ten counts. V usage is TRBV24-1 and J usage is TRBJ1-1; 8 nucleotides align to TRBD1. Germline V CDR1 and CDR2: KGHDR, SFDVKD. The V gene end was trimmed by 3 bases and the J gene end by 8 bases; junction bases not matched to a gene: 7. The CDR3 sequence is 14 residues long. The CDR3 protein is CATSDRTGYREAFF. As DNA, the CDR3 is TGTGCCACCAGTGATAGGACAGGGTATCGAGAAGCTTTCTTT.

As concerns this clonotype: A much larger clone differs from this one at a single base, so this may be a read error. The chain is built from TRBV12-3 or TRBV12-4 and TRBJ1-1, with TRBD1 matching 9 bases. The CDR3 contains 14 residues. V was clipped by 5 bases and J by 4 bases; unmatched bases: 5. The CDR3 sequence is CASSPTTGGTEAFF. The CDR3 DNA follows: TGTGCCAGCAGTCCTACGACAGGGGGCACTGAAGCTTTCTTT.

At least ten counts were recorded for this clonotype. The V and J genes are TRBV10-2 and TRBJ2-1; maybe TRBD2 (5 bases). The CDR3 is made up of 16 amino acids. V dropped 2 bases and J dropped 4 bases, with 15 bases sitting between them. Germline V lookup: CDR1 WSHSY, CDR2 SAAADI. CDR3 amino acids: CASSERADRRYNEQFF. CDR3 DNA: TGCGCCAGCAGTGAGAGAGCGGACCGAAGGTACAATGAGCAGTTCTTC.

The rearrangement links TRBV11-3 to TRBJ2-2; D unclear. Germline assignment: CDR1 SGHNT and CDR2 YENEEA. The CDR3 consists of 12 residues. V shed 8 bases and J shed 6 bases, with 10 bases lying between them. The chain's CDR3 is CASGYHAGELFF. The CDR3, as DNA: TGTGCCAGCGGATATCACGCCGGGGAGCTGTTTTTT.

There are a few counts of this clonotype. CDR3 in amino acids: CASSYQRQRIGYTF. In nucleotides, the CDR3 is TGTGCCAGCAGTTACCAACGACAGAGAATTGGCTACACCTTC. This chain links TRBV6-2 or TRBV6-3 with TRBJ1-2; a possible D gene is TRBD1 (5 bases). This CDR3 is built from 14 residues. V was trimmed by 2 bases and J by 7 bases, leaving 14 bases between them. Germline V gene sequence: CDR1 MNHEY, CDR2 SVGEGT.

A word on this clonotype: A read error is likely, as this CDR3 ends without the conserved phenylalanine or tryptophan. The genes are TRBV20-1 and TRBJ2-2, with D maybe TRBD1 (5 bases). The V gene lost 6 bases and the J gene lost 3 bases, with 14 bases spanning the gap. CDR3 length: 14 amino acids. CDR1 is DFQATT, CDR2 SNEGSKA, per germline (reference sequence). CDR3 DNA: TGCAGTGCAAATCCGGCAGGGCACACCGGGGAGCTGTTTTCT. It yields the protein CSANPAGHTGELFS.

The genes are TRBV12-3 or TRBV12-4 and TRBJ1-5; D not resolved. The CDR3 length is 14 residues. The V end was cut by 5 bases, the J end by 2 bases, with 10 bases between. The CDR3 region has the DNA TGTGCCAGCAGTCCCTCCGGAGGCAATCAGCCCCAGCATTTT. Protein: CASSPSGGNQPQHF.

This clonotype has a handful of counts. The chain links TRBV20-1 to TRBJ2-3; 10 bases line up with TRBD2. The CDR3 length is 13 residues. After removal of 7 bases from V and 0 bases from J, the junction contained 1 base not matched to a gene. Germline-derived CDR1 and CDR2 are DFQATT and SNEGSKA (reference sequence). In nucleotides, the CDR3 is TGCAGTGGGACTAGCGGTAGCACAGATACGCAGTATTTT. Translating it yields CSGTSGSTDTQYF.

This clonotype was detected many times. The chain couples TRBV5-6 to TRBJ2-5; TRBD1 matches 11 bases. With 2 bases clipped from V and 5 bases from J, the junction kept 8 bases outside the gene matches. Per germline, CDR1 SGHDT and CDR2 YYEEEE. The CDR3 totals 16 residues. The CDR3 is CASSFGGQGGLETQYF. The CDR3 DNA reads TGTGCCAGCAGCTTTGGGGGACAGGGGGGGCTTGAGACCCAGTACTTC.

To note about this clonotype: In this CDR3 the conserved last residue, phenylalanine or tryptophan, is missing, so a read error is likely. V usage is TRBV10-3 and J usage is TRBJ1-6; D remains unclear. The CDR3 loop spans 14 amino acids. Per germline, CDR1 ENHRY and CDR2 SYGVKD. Trimming left V 0 bases short and J 10 bases short, with 10 bases between. CDR3 protein: CAISESTEESPLHY. CDR3 sequence (DNA): TGTGCCATCAGTGAGTCAACAGAGGAATCACCCCTCCACTAT.

As regards this clonotype: One end of the junction fails to match germline, which may point to a read error. V gene TRBV20-1 combines with J gene TRBJ2-5; 8 positions agree with TRBD2. Germline V gene sequence: CDR1 DFQATT, CDR2 SNEGSKA (reference sequence). The CDR3 length is 14 residues. The CDR3 loop reads CNARGTSGWETQYF. CDR3 in DNA: TGCAATGCTAGAGGAACTAGCGGATGGGAGACACAGTACTTC.

The chain recombines TRBV10-3 with TRBJ2-5, with 13 nucleotides matching TRBD2. The CDR3 runs to 17 residues. The germline gives CDR1 ENHRY, CDR2 SYGVKD. V lost 5 bases and J lost 1; bases outside the gene matches: 7. The CDR3 region is CAISTGTSGVTQETQYF. CDR3 DNA sequence: TGTGCCATCAGTACCGGGACTAGCGGGGTAACCCAAGAGACCCAGTACTTC.

As regards this clonotype: This may arise from a read error, as a much more abundant clone is one base away. The chain combines TRBV4-3 with TRBJ2-2; TRBD2 agrees at 8 bases. The CDR3 length is 16 residues. V was clipped by 2 bases and J by 6 bases; unmatched bases: 8. Per the germline V gene, CDR1 is LGHNA and CDR2 is YSLEER. This CDR3 is CASSQSDGGAAGELFF. CDR3 in DNA: TGCGCCAGCAGCCAAAGTGACGGGGGGGCCGCCGGGGAGCTGTTTTTT.

About this clonotype itself: A much larger clone lies a single base off, so this may be a read error. The chain uses TRBV6-5 and TRBJ1-4; D is uncertain. Germline assignment: CDR1 MNHEY and CDR2 SVGAGI. CDR3 length: 15 amino acids. CDR3 sequence: CAGSRPPGRDEKLFF. In DNA, the CDR3 is TGTGCCGGCAGTCGCCCGCCGGGAAGGGATGAAAAACTGTTTTTT.